This TCR beta chain comes out of a study of cytomegalovirus exposure and HLA in healthy donors (TCRdb year 2017). Study-wide context: An earlier analysis of several hundred of the donors reported about 280 Gb of sequence data and about 120 million unique TCR beta sequences obtained from about 200 million T cells. The study profiled the T cell repertoires of 500 to 800 subjects by immunosequencing and related them to cytomegalovirus serostatus. Besides the first cohort of some 670 subjects, a separate validation cohort made up of some 110 different subjects was used. In the later analysis, no new phenotypic data were used to find candidate immune exposures; instead, reliance was placed on TCR beta sequences and their occurrence across donors. A later analysis re-analyzed previously published TCR beta repertoires from 500 to 700 donors and added high-resolution HLA genotyping to study TCR occurrence patterns. HLA typing included class I and class II loci at four-digit resolution. Among the 398 genotyped donors, under 90% belonged to the genetic ancestry cluster associated with self-reported Caucasian donors. Among roughly 400 genotyped donors of the cohort, an average of around 220,000 unique TCR beta nucleotide sequences was sequenced per donor, of which about 20% were non-productive. The number of typed donors differed by locus: about 620-640 for A, B, C, DRB1 and DQB1; 500 to 550 for DQA1; 606 for DPA1; and roughly 490 for DPB1. To predict cytomegalovirus infection status, the study brought together high-throughput TCR immunosequencing, statistical association of individual TCRs with disease status, and machine learning. Donor age, sex, ethnicity and CMV serostatus were collected together with the repertoire data. Five DR-DQ haplotypes were handled as single units for association and clustering because linkage in the cohort was strong. An earlier analysis of 587 of the donors applied high-throughput TCR beta sequencing to assess whether each TCR beta V gene segment acted as functional or pseudogenic. The study aimed to test whether signatures of past pathogen exposure could be identified by cataloging public T cell receptors. A later genetic analysis used genome-wide SNP genotypes for about three fifths of the 666 donors, treating that subset as a discovery cohort. All discovery cohort repertoires had been generated using a single sequencing platform. About 300 gigabases of sequencing data and tens of millions of unique TCR sequences made up an early release that covered approximately 650 HLA-typed donors.

Study-level results and caveats: According to a later analysis, most CMV-associated TCR beta chains appeared to be HLA-restricted, and the HLA associations seemed to be driven largely by CMV exposure. The earlier analysis of about 600 of the donors excluded approximately 17 rarely observed V segments, including chromosome 9 orphons, because counts were too low. When HLA alleles, especially DR and DQ, strongly co-occurred, attributing TCR associations to individual alleles was difficult. A later analysis associated 16,951 TCR beta sequences with specific HLA alleles at a false discovery rate of 0.05. It was suggested by the authors that the approach could potentially be generalized to other disease states and immunological phenotypes. The only immune exposure information available for the cohort was CMV serostatus. A cluster of highly shared sequence variants was judged likely to represent a technical artifact of the sequencing pipeline. In vitro tests confirmed that a few of the cytomegalovirus-associated TCR beta chains recognize cytomegalovirus antigens. An association between a missense DCLRE1C variant and V-gene and J-gene trimming of TCR beta chains was found in a later genetic analysis and replicated in an independent cohort. The study listed 150 to 200 TCR beta chains as associated with cytomegalovirus. According to a later analysis, TCR association rates differed among HLA loci, with DRB1 alleles showing the most associated TCRs and HLA-C alleles showing the fewest. Compared with the approximately 600-donor mean, donors in an Asian-associated ancestry cluster had fewer N-insertions in productive TCRs, according to a later genetic analysis. In this cohort, only TCR beta chains were sequenced, and detectable features were limited by the absence of alpha or paired-chain data. Most TCR sequences were seen in very few donors, while some public TCRs were found in many individuals. A further reported finding was that TCR beta sequences accurately predicted the HLA-A and HLA-B alleles for most subjects in the first cohort. The presence/absence analyses assumed that sequencing depth was roughly uniform across donors, and that assumption may not be true. According to a later analysis, parvovirus B19, influenza, CMV and Epstein-Barr virus appeared linked to several top co-occurrence clusters. In both the original and validation cohorts, the classifier was reported to diagnose cytomegalovirus status with high specificity and sensitivity. Compared with equally common non-associated chains, HLA-associated TCR beta chains in a later analysis were more clonally expanded and had lower generation probabilities. Broadly in line with IMGT annotations, most TCR beta V segments showed up in productive rearrangements about 87% or about 30% of the time in an earlier analysis of 587 of the donors. Correlated functional status among segregating V segments might reflect linkage disequilibrium, but an unknown experimental factor could not be ruled out. Because HLA typing was unavailable for some donors at each locus, only the typed subset was used in association tests.

In total, about 650 healthy bone marrow donors made up the cohort. All cohort members were sampled while nominally healthy, although unrecorded immune exposures were likely present. The donor was CMV seropositive and belonged to the group of more than 250 seropositive cohort members. Each donor provided a peripheral blood sample, and peripheral blood mononuclear cells were used for TCR beta sequencing. Genomic DNA extraction from the blood cell samples was performed with the Qiagen DNeasy Blood Extraction Kit. Points on this clone: The target of this receptor is not known. Base qualities are not provided; no much larger clone lies one nucleotide away.

Library preparation employed the immunoSEQ multiplex PCR assay. A mixture of 60 forward primers for TCR Vbeta segments and 13 reverse primers for TCR Jbeta segments was used in the multiplex PCR. Amplification of the CDR3 region of rearranged TCR beta genes was performed with a multiplex PCR assay on genomic DNA. Amplified TCR beta libraries were sequenced as 87-base-pair reads on the Illumina HiSeq System. The paper's data handling went like this. A later analysis counted approximately 76 million unique TCR beta chains across the approximately 700 repertoires, and some 11 million of these chains were shared by at least two donors. To remove PCR and sequencing errors, raw reads were error-corrected and collapsed into unique sequences using a nearest-neighbor algorithm that merged closely related sequences. To assign V, D and J gene segments, CDR3 sequences were aligned to IMGT reference sequences. For a sequence to be retained, a match of at least six nucleotides to both a V gene segment and a J gene segment was required. Rearrangements were classified as productive when the CDR3 lacked stop codons and remained in frame with V and J, and all other rearrangements were classified as non-productive. Following IMGT convention, CDR3 was defined as the stretch from the second conserved V-encoded cysteine to the conserved J-encoded phenylalanine. The earlier analysis of about 500 of the donors excluded sequences that lacked an unambiguous match to a single V gene segment. An earlier analysis of roughly 590 of the donors called V segments functional above 56.7% productive rearrangements and segregating when the between-donor standard deviation exceeded 5%. A statistical classification framework was built for diagnosing cytomegalovirus status from the catalog of TCR beta chain sequences. In a later analysis, V and J genes were assigned by comparing TCR nucleotide sequences against IMGT/GENE-DB human TR gene sequences. In a later analysis, CDR3 sequences and most-parsimonious VDJ recombination scenarios were assigned using the TCRdist pipeline. A later analysis defined each TCR beta chain by its CDR3 amino acid sequence plus V-gene family, and excluded reads lacking a unique V-gene family. In a later analysis, 450 to 600 highly shared, low-generation-probability nucleotide sequences were removed to address suspected cross-contamination and a sequencing artifact. A later analysis calculated a clonal expansion index for each public chain from normalized within-repertoire ranks of inferred template counts. A later analysis computed generation probabilities with a VDJ recombination model fitted to out-of-frame rearrangements, and checked the results against IGoR. In a later analysis, hypergeometric tests were used to score TCR-TCR, TCR-HLA and TCR-CMV co-occurrence, with a repertoire-size bias correction applied to TCR pairs. To estimate false discovery rates, a later analysis permuted the HLA or CMV assignments 20 times. In a later analysis, co-occurring TCRs were grouped with DBSCAN, and TCRdist sequence similarity was added when clustering was performed within HLA-allele-positive subsets. Repertoires with fewer than 30,000 or more than 120,000 public chains were left out of co-occurrence clustering, as were about 5 repertoires with anomalous nucleotide sharing. In its TCRdb copy, this immuneACCESS table keeps in-frame sequences only and misses some clones. Where compared with another copy, unresolved V genes explain less than half of these, and the others have no known cause. D and trimming were read from the DNA, whereas the V and J calls and clone size are those reported in that table. A total of around 97,000 clones appear in this sample, roughly 9.4% of them only once. 4.5% to 6.5% of the sample goes to the ten largest clones.

The clonotype originates from a man aged 45 to 65 in good health and CMV-seropositive. The specimen sequenced was PBMCs.

The CDR3 reads as follows: CASSLVAGTQYF. The nucleotide sequence reads TGTGCCAGCAGTTTAGTAGCGGGGACGCAGTATTTT. This sequence uses TRBV27 and TRBJ2-3; 8 junctional bases match TRBD2. V lost 2 bases and J lost 9 bases, and the count of bases not matched to a germline gene is 1. Via the germline V gene (reference sequence), CDR1 is MNHEY and CDR2 SMNVEV. The CDR3 goes from the cysteine to the phenylalanine over 12 residues. The read is trimmed to its CDR3 DNA, 36 bases read in frame from base 1.